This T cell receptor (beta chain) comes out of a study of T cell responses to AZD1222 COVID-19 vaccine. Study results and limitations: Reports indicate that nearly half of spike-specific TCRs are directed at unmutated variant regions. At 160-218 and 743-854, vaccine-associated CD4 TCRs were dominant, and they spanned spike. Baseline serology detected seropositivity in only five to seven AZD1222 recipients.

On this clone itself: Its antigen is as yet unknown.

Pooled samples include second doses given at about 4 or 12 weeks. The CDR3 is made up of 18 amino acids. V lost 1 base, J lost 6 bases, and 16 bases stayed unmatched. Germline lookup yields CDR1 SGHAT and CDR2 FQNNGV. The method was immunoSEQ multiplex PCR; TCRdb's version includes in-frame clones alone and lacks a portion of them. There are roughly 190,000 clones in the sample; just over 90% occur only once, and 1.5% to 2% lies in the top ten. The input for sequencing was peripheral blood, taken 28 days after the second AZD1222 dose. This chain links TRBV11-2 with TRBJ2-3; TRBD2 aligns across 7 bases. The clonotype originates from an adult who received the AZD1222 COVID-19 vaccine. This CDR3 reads CASSLAPGTTSGRDTQYF. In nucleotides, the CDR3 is TGTGCCAGCAGCTTAGCCCCTGGGACTACCTCAGGGAGGGATACGCAGTATTTT.